This paragraph covers one T cell receptor beta chain sequence. In the original processing: Reference gene primer amplification in the assay estimated nucleated cell counts. The assay was immunoSEQ multiplex PCR, and TCRdb's table has in-frame clones only and misses some. The DNA gave D and trimming, while V, J and clone size come from that table. Among roughly 300,000 clones listed, around 86% were seen once. This sample was included in a study of blood T cell repertoires in COVID-19. Overall study context: T cells, B-cell-depleted T cells, or PBMCs provided the cDNA or gDNA that served as material.

Germline CDR1 and CDR2: LGHNA and YNFKEQ. Trimming stripped 4 bases from V and 0 bases from J, with 11 bases between. The CDR3 has 15 amino acids. This sequence was found in a man aged 30 to 45 who had recovered from COVID-19. Specimen: PBMCs or T cells enriched from blood (not recorded which). The V and J genes are TRBV4-2 and TRBJ2-3; weak D call: TRBD1 (6 bases). CDR3 coding DNA: TGTGCCAGCAGCCCCTGGACAGTTAGCACAGATACGCAGTATTTT. This encodes CASSPWTVSTDTQYF.